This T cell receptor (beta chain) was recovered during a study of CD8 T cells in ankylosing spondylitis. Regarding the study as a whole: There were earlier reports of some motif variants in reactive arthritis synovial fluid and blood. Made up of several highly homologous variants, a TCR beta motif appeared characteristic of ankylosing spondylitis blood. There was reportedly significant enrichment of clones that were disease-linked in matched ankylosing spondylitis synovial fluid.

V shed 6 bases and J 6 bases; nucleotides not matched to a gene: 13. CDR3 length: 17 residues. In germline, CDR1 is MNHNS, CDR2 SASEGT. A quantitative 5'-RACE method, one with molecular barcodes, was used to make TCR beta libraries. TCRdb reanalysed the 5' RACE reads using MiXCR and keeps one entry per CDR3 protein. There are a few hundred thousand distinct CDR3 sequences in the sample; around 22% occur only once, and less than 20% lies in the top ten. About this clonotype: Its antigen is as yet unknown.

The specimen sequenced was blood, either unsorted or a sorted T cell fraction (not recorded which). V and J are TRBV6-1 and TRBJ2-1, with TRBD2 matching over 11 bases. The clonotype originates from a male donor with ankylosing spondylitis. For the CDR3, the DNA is TGTGCCAGCAGCCGCCCGGGACTAGCGGCAGAGGTCAATGAGCAGTTCTTC. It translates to CASSRPGLAAEVNEQFF.